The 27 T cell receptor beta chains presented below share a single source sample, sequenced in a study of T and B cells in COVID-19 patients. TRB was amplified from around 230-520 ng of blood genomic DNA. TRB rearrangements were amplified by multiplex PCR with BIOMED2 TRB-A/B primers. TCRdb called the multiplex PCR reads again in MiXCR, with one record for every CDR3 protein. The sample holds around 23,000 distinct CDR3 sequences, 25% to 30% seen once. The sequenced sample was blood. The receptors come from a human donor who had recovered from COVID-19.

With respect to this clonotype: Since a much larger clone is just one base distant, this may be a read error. This CDR3 is CASSLQGTYEQYF. The CDR3 DNA reads TGTGCCAGCAGTTTACAGGGCACCTACGAGCAGTACTTC. The chain has TRBV5-4 and TRBJ2-7; tentatively, D is TRBD1 (6 bases). Germline V gene data show CDR1 as SGHNT and CDR2 as YYREEE (reference sequence). V shed 5 bases and J shed 2 bases, with 11 bases lying between them. The length of the CDR3 is 13 residues.

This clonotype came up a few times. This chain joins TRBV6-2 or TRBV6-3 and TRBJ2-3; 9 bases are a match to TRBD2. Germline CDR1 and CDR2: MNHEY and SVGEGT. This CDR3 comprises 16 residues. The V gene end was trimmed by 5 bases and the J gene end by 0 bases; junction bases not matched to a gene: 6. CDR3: CASSAGGGPSTDTQYF. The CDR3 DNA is TGTGCCAGCAGTGCGGGAGGGGGACCTAGCACAGATACGCAGTATTTT.

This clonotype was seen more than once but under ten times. The DNA for the CDR3 is TGTGCCAGCATCAAAGGGATGGACAGGGGGAGGACTGAAGCTTTCTTT. Its protein product is CASIKGMDRGRTEAFF. This sequence joins TRBV6-5 and TRBJ1-1; 10 bases fit TRBD1. The CDR3 is 16 residues long. Germline values: CDR1 MNHEY, CDR2 SVGAGI. After removal of 7 bases from V and 5 bases from J, the junction contained 13 bases not matched to a gene.

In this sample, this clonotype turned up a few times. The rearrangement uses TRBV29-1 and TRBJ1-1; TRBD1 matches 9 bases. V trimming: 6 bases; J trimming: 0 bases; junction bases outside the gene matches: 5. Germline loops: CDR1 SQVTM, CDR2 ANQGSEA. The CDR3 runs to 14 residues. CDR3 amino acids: CSVGRDRVNTEAFF. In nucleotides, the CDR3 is TGCAGCGTGGGGCGGGACAGGGTGAACACTGAAGCTTTCTTT.

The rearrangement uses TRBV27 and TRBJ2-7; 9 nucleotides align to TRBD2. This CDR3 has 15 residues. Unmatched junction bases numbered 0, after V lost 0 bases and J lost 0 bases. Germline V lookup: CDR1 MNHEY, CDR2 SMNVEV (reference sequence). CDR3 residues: CASSLSSGSSYEQYF. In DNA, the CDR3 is TGTGCCAGCAGTTTATCTAGCGGGAGCTCCTACGAGCAGTACTTC.

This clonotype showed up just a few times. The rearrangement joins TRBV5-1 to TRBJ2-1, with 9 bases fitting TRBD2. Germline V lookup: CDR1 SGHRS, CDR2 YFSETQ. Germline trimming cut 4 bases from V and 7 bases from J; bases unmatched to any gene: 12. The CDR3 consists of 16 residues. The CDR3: CASSPWGSGSLNEQFF. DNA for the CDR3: TGCGCCAGCAGCCCCTGGGGTAGCGGGAGTCTTAATGAGCAGTTCTTC.

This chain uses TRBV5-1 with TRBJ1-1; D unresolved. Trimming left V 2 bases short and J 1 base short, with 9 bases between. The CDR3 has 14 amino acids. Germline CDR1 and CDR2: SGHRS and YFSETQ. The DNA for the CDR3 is TGCGCCAGCAGCTTTGAACGGCCGAACACTGAAGCTTTCTTT. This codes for CASSFERPNTEAFF.

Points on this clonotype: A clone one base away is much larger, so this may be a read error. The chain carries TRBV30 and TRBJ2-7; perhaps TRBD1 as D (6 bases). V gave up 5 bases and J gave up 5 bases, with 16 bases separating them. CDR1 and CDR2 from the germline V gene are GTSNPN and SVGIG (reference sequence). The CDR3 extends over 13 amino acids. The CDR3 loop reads CAWLRSGVHEQYF. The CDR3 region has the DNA TGTGCCTGGTTGAGGTCAGGGGTCCACGAGCAGTACTTC.

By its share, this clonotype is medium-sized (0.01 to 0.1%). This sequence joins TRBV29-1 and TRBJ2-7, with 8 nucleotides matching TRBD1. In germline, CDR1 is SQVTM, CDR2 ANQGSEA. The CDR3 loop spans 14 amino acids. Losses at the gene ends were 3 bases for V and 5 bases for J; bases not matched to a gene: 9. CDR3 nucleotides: TGCAGCGTTGACGGGGCAGGGGGCCTGGACGAGCAGTACTTC. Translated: CSVDGAGGLDEQYF.

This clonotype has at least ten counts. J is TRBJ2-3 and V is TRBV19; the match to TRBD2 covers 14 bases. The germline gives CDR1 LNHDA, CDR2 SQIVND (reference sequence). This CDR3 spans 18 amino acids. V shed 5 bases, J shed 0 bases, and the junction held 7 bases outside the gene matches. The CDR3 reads CASSSDRLAGGSTDTQYF. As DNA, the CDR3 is TGTGCCAGTAGTTCCGACCGACTAGCGGGGGGGAGCACAGATACGCAGTATTTT.

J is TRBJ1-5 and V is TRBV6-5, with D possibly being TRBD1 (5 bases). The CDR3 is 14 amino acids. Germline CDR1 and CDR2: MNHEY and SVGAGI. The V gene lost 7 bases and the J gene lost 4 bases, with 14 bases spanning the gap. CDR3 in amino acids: CASTDVGENQPQHF. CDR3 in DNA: TGTGCCAGCACCGACGTAGGGGAGAATCAGCCCCAGCATTTT.

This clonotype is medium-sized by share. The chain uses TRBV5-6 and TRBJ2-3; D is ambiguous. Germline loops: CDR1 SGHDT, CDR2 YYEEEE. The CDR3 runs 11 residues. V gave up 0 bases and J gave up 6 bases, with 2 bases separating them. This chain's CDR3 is CASSLGDTQYF. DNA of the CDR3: TGTGCCAGCAGCTTGGGGGATACGCAGTATTTT.

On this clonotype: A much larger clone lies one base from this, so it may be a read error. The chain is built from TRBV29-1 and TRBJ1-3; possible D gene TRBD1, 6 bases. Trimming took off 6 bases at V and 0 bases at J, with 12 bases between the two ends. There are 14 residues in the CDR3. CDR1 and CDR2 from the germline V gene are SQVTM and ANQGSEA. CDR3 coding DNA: TGCAGCGTGCCGGACAGCCTCTCTGGAAACACCATATATTTT. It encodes CSVPDSLSGNTIYF.

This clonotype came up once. The CDR3 coding sequence is TGCAGCGTTATACGGGAGGGGCACACAGATACGCAGTATTTT. Its protein is CSVIREGHTDTQYF. The rearrangement joins TRBV29-1 to TRBJ2-3; 8 bases map to TRBD2. The CDR3 loop spans 14 amino acids. Germline trimming cut 5 bases from V and 2 bases from J; bases unmatched to any gene: 6. Germline V gene sequence: CDR1 SQVTM, CDR2 ANQGSEA.

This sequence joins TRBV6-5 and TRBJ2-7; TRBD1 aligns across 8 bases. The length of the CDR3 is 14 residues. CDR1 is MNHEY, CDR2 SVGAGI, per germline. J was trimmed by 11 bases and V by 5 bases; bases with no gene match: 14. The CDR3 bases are TGTGCCAGCAGTACGAGACAGGGGTCCCCGAGGAAGTACTTC. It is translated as CASSTRQGSPRKYF.

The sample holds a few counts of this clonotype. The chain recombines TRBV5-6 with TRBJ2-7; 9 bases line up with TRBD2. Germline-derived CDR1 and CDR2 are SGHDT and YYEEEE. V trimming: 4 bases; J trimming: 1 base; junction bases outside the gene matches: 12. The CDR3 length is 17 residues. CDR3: CASSPGLAGDISYEQYF. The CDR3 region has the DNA TGTGCCAGCAGCCCGGGACTAGCCGGAGATATATCCTACGAGCAGTACTTC.

The CDR3 nucleotides read TGTGCCAGCAGTTACGCACTAGCAACCTACAATGAGCAGTTCTTC. Amino acids: CASSYALATYNEQFF. The genes are TRBV6-2 or TRBV6-3 and TRBJ2-1, with D tentatively TRBD2 (6 bases). V dropped 2 bases and J dropped 2 bases, with 10 bases sitting between them. Germline V gene data show CDR1 as MNHEY and CDR2 as SVGEGT. There are 15 residues in the CDR3.

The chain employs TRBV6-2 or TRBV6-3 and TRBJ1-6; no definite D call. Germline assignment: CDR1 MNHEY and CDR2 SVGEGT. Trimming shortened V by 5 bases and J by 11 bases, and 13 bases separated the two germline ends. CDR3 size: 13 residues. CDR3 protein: CASSRIPGPPLHF. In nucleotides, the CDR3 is TGTGCCAGCAGTCGGATCCCCGGGCCACCCCTCCACTTT.

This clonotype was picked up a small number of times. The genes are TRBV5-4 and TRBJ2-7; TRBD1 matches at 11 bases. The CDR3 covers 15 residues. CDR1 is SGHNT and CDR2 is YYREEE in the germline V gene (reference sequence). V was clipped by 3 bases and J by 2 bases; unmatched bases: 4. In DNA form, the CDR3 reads TGTGCCAGCAGCTCGCCGGACAGGGGGCCCTACGAGCAGTACTTC. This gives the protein CASSSPDRGPYEQYF.

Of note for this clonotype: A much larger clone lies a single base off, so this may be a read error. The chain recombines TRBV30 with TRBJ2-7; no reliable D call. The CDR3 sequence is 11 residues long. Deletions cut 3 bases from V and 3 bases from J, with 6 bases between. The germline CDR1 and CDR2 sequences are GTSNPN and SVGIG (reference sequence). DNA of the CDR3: TGTGCCTGGAGGAAGAACTACGAGCAGTACTTC. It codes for CAWRKNYEQYF.

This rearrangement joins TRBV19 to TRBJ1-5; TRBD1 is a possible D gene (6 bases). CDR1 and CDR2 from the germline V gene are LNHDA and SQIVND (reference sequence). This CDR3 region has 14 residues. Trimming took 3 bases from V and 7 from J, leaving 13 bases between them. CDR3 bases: TGTGCCAGTAGTATTAAATCAGGGGACCAGCCCCAGCATTTT. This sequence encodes CASSIKSGDQPQHF.

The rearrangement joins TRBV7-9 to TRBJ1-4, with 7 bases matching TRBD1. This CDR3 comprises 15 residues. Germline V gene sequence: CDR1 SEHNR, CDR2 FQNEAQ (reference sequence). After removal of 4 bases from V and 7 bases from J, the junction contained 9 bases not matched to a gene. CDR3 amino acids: CASSSSTGRAEKLFF. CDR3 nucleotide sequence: TGTGCCAGCAGCTCATCGACAGGGAGGGCTGAAAAACTGTTTTTT.

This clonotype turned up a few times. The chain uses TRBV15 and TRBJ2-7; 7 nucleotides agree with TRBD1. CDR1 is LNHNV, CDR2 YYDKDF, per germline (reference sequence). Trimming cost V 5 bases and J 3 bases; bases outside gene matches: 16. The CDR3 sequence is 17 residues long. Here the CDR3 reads CATSGYPTGRDIYEQYF. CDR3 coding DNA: TGTGCCACCAGCGGATATCCGACAGGGCGAGACATCTACGAGCAGTACTTC.

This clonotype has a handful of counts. Written as DNA, the CDR3 is TGTGCCAGCAGTCAAAGCGGGGGTGCGCAGTATTTT. Encoded protein: CASSQSGGAQYF. The V call is TRBV6-5, the J call TRBJ2-3; TRBD2 aligns across 8 bases. The CDR3 totals 12 residues. V gave up 5 bases and J gave up 10 bases; unmatched junction bases: 5. Germline assignment: CDR1 MNHEY and CDR2 SVGAGI.

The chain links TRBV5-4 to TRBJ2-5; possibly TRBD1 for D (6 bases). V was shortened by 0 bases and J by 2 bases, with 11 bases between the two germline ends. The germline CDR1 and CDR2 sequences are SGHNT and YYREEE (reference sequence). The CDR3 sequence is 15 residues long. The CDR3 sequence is CASSLVAGAQETQYF. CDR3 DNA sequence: TGTGCCAGCAGCTTGGTGGCAGGGGCTCAAGAGACCCAGTACTTC. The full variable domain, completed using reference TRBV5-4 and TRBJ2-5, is ETGVTQSPTHLIKTRGQQVTLRCSSQSGHNTVSWYQQALGQGPQFIFQYYREEENGRGNFPPRFSGLQFPNYSSELNVNALELDDSALYLCASSLVAGAQETQYFGPGTRLLVL.

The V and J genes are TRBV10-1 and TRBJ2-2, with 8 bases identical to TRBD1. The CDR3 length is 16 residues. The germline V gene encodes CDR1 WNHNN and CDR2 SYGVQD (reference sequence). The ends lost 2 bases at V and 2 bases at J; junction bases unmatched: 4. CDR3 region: CASSEGGTGNTGELFF. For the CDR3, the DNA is TGCGCCAGCAGTGAGGGGGGGACAGGCAACACCGGGGAGCTGTTTTTT.

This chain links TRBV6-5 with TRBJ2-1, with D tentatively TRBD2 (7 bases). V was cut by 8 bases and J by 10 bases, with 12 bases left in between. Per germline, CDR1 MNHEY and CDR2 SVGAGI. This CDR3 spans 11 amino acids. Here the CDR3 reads CASGGGGEQFF. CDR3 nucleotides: TGTGCCAGCGGGGGAGGGGGAGAGCAGTTCTTC.